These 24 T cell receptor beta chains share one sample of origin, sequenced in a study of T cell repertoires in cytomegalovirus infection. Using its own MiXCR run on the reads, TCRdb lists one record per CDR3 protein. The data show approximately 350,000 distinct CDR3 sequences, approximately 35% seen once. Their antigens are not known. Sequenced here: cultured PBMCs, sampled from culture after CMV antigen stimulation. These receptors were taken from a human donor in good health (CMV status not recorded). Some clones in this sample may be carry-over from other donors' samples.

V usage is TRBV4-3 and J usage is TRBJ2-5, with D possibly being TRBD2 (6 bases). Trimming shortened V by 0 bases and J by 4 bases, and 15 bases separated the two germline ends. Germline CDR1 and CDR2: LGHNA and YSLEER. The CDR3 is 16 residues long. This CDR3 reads CASSQDLRSGGETQYF. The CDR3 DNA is TGCGCCAGCAGCCAAGATCTCCGTAGCGGTGGAGAGACCCAGTACTTC.

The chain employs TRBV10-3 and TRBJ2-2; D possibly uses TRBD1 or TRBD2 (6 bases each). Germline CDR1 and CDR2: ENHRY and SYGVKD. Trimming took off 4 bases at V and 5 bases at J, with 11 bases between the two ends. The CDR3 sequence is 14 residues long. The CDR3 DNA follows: TGTGCCATCAGTGGTGGGGGGCTAACCGGGGAGCTGTTTTTT. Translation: CAISGGGLTGELFF.

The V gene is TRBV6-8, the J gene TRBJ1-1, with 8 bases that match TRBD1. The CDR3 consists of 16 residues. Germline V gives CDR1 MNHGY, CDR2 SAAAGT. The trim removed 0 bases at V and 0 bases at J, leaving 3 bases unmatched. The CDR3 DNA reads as TGTGCCAGCAGTTACTCCCAGGGGGCAGTGAACACTGAAGCTTTCTTT. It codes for CASSYSQGAVNTEAFF.

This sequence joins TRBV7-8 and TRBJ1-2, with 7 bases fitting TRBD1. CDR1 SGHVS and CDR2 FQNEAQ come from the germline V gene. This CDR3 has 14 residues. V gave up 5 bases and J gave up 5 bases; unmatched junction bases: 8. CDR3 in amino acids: CASSPRQGLYGYTF. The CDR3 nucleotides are TGTGCCAGCAGCCCCAGACAGGGCCTGTATGGCTACACCTTC.

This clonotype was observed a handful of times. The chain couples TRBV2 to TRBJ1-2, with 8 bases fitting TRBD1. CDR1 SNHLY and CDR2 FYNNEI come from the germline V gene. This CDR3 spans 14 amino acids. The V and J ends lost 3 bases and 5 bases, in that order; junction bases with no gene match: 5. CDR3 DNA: TGTGCCAGCAGTGACAGGGGGCTTTCTTATGGCTACACCTTC. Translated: CASSDRGLSYGYTF.

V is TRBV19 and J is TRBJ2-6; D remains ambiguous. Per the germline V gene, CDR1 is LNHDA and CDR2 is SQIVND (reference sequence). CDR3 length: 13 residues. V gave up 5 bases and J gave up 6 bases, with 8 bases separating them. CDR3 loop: CASSGLAANVLTF. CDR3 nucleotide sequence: TGTGCCAGTAGTGGATTAGCGGCCAACGTCCTGACTTTC.

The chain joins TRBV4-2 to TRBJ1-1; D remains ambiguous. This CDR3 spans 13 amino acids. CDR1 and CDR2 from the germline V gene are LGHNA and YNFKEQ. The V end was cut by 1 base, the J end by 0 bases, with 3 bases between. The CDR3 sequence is CASSQVVNTEAFF. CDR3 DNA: TGTGCCAGCAGCCAAGTCGTGAACACTGAAGCTTTCTTT.

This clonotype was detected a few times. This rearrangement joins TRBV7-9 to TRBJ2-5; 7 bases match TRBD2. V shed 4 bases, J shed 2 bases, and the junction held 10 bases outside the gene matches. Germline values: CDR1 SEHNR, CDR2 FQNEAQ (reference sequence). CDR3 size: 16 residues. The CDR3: CASSSRELAHQETQYF. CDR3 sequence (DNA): TGTGCCAGCAGCTCAAGGGAACTAGCGCATCAAGAGACCCAGTACTTC.

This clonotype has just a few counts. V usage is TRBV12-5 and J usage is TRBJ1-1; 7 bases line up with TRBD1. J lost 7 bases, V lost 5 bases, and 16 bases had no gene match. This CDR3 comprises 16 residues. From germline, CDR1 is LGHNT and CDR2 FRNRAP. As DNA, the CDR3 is TGTGCTAGTGGTATCCCGGGAGGGGGCGACCTAGGTGAAGCTTTCTTT. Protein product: CASGIPGGGDLGEAFF.

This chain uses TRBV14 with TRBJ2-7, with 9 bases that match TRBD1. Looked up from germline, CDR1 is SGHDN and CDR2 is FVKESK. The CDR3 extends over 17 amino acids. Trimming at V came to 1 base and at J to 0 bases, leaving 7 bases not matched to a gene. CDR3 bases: TGTGCCAGCAGCCAAGTGGCCCGGGACAGGGACTCCTACGAGCAGTACTTC. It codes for CASSQVARDRDSYEQYF.

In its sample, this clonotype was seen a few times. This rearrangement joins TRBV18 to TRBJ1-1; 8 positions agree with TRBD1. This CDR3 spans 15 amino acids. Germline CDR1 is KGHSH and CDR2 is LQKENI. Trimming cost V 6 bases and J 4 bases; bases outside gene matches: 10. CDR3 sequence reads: CASSESQGAGTEAFF. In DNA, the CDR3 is TGTGCCAGCTCTGAATCGCAGGGGGCTGGCACTGAAGCTTTCTTT. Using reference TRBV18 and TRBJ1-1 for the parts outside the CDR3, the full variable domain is NAGVMQNPRHLVRRRGQEARLRCSPMKGHSHVYWYRQLPEEGLKFMVYLQKENIIDESGMPKERFSAEFPKEGPSILRIQQVVRGDSAAYFCASSESQGAGTEAFFGQGTRLTVV.

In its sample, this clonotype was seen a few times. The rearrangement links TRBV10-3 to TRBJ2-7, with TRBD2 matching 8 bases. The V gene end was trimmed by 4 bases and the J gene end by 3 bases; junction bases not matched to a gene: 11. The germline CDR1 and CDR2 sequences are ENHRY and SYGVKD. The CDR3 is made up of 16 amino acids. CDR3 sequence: CAISGPAGGLVYEQYF. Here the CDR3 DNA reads TGTGCCATCAGTGGCCCCGCGGGAGGTTTGGTCTACGAGCAGTACTTC.

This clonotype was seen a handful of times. The CDR3 loop reads CASSYQGTKEETQYF. CDR3 bases: TGTGCCAGCAGTTACCAGGGGACAAAAGAAGAGACCCAGTACTTC. The chain has TRBV6-2 or TRBV6-3 and TRBJ2-5; D is possibly TRBD1 (6 bases). Germline loops: CDR1 MNHEY, CDR2 SVGEGT. V lost 2 bases and J 3 bases, leaving 13 bases between the germline ends. The CDR3 sequence is 15 residues long.

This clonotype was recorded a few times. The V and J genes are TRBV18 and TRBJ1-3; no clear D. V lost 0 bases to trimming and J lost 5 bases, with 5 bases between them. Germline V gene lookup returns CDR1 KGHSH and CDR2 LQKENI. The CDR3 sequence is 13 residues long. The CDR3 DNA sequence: TGTGCCAGCTCACCACCGATCAGAAACACCATATATTTT. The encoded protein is CASSPPIRNTIYF.

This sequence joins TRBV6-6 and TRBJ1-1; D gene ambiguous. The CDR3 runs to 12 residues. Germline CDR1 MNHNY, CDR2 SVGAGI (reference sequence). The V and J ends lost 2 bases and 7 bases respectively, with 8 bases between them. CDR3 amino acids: CASSYGGIEAFF. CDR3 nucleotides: TGTGCCAGCAGTTACGGCGGAATTGAAGCTTTCTTT.

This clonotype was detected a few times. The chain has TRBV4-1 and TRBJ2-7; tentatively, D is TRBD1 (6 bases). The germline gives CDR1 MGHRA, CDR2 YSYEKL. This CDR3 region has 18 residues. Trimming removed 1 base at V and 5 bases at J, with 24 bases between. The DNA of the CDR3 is TGCGCCAGCAGCCAAGTTAAGGTACGCCAGGGGATTTTCCACGAGCAGTACTTC. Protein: CASSQVKVRQGIFHEQYF.

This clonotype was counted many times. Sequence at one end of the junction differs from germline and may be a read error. The CDR3 DNA sequence: TGTGCCAGCAGCGTAGCGGAATACAATGAGCAGTTCTTC. This sequence encodes CASSVAEYNEQFF. This rearrangement joins TRBV7-2 to TRBJ2-1; the D gene is possibly TRBD2 (6 bases). The CDR3 runs to 13 residues. Germline CDR1 and CDR2: SGHTA and FQGNSA.

In nucleotides, the CDR3 is TGTGCCAGCAGTTTATCCCAGAGCTCCTATAATTCACCCCTCCACTTT. Translating it yields CASSLSQSSYNSPLHF. The chain links TRBV27 to TRBJ1-6, with unresolved D. Trimming shortened V by 0 bases and J by 0 bases, and 6 bases separated the two germline ends. This CDR3 spans 16 amino acids. Per the germline V gene, CDR1 is MNHEY and CDR2 is SMNVEV (reference sequence).

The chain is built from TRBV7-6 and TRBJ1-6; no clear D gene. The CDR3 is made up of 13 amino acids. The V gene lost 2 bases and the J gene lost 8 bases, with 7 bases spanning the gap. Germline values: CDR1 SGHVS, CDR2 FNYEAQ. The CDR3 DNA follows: TGTGCCAGCAGCTTAAGACCGGATTCACCCCTCCACTTT. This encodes CASSLRPDSPLHF.

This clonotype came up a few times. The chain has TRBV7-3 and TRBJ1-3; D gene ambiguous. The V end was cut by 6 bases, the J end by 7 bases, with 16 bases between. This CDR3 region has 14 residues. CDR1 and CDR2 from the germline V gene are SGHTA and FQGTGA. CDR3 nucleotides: TGTGCCAGCAGTTTGGGTCCAGCAAGGAACACCATATATTTT. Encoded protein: CASSLGPARNTIYF.

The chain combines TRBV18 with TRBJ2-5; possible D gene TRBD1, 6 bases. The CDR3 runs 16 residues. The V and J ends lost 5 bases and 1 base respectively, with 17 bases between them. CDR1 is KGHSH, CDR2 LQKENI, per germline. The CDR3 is CASSGFTGLVQETQYF. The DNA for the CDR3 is TGTGCCAGCTCAGGGTTTACAGGGCTCGTCCAAGAGACCCAGTACTTC.

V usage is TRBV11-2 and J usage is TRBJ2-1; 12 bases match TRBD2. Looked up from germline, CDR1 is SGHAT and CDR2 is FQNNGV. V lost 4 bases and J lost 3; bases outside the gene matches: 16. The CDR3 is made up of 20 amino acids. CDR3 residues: CASSSFFLLAGGSDYNEQFF. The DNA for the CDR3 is TGTGCCAGCAGCTCCTTCTTCCTACTAGCGGGAGGTTCAGACTACAATGAGCAGTTCTTC. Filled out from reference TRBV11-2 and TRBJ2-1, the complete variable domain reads EAGVAQSPRYKIIEKRQSVAFWCNPISGHATLYWYQQILGQGPKLLIQFQNNGVVDDSQLPKDRFSAERLKGVDSTLKIQPAKLEDSAVYLCASSSFFLLAGGSDYNEQFFGPGTRLTVL.

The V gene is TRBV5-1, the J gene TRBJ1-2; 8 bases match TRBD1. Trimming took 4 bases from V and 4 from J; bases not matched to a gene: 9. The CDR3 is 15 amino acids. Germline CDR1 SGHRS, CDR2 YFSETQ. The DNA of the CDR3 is TGCGCCAGCAGCCAGAACAGGGGGGGAACCTATGGCTACACCTTC. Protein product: CASSQNRGGTYGYTF.

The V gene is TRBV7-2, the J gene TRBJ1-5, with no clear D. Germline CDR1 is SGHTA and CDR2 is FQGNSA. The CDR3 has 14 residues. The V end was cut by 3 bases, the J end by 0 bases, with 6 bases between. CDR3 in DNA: TGTGCCAGCAGCTTCGGGTATAGCAATCAGCCCCAGCATTTT. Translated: CASSFGYSNQPQHF.